This TCR beta chain was identified in a study of T cell changes during pregnancy in multiple sclerosis. Only in-frame clones appear in the TCRdb table, and some are missing; sequencing was by immunoSEQ multiplex PCR. The sample lists more than 45,000 clones, over 90% seen once, with 0.25% to 0.3% in the top ten. The V gene end was trimmed by 8 bases and the J gene end by 3 bases; junction bases not matched to a gene: 7. The CDR3 sequence is 14 residues long. Germline CDR1 ENHRY, CDR2 SYGVKD. The chain has TRBV10-3 and TRBJ2-1; 7 positions match TRBD1. The source is a female donor with multiple sclerosis, enrolled in a pregnancy study. Specimen: CD4+ T cells from peripheral blood mononuclear cells, collected in the second trimester of pregnancy. The DNA of the CDR3 is TGTGCCATCGGGTTGGGACAGAGCTACAATGAGCAGTTCTTC. Translated: CAIGLGQSYNEQFF.